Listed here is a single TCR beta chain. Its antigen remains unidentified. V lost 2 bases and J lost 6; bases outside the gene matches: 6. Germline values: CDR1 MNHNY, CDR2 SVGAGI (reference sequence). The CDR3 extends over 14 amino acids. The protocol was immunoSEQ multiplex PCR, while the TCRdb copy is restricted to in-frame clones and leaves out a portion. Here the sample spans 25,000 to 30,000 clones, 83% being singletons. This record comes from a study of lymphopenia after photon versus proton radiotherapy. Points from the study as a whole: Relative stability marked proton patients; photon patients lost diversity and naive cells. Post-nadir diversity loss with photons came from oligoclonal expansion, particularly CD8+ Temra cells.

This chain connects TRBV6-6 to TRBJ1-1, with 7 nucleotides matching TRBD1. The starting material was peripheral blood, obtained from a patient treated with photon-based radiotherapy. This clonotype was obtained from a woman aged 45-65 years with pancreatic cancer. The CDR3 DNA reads TGTGCCAGCAGTTACACAACAGGGGTTTCTGAAGCTTTCTTT. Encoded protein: CASSYTTGVSEAFF.